The 15 T cell receptor beta chains given below trace back to one sample, sequenced in a study of glioma-infiltrating T cells. The iRepertoire nested amplicon-rescue multiplex PCR amplified TCR alpha and beta CDR3s from RNA. In TCRdb, the multiplex PCR reads were re-called with MiXCR into one record per CDR3 protein. Among some 99,000 distinct CDR3 sequences, 20% to 30% were seen once, and the ten largest hold approximately 35%. The specimen sequenced was glioma tissue, nonneoplastic brain tissue, or PBMCs (not recorded which). Receptor source: a human donor with low-grade glioma or glioblastoma, undergoing nonglioma brain surgery, or in good health (not recorded which).

Ten or more counts support this clonotype. The chain uses TRBV27 and TRBJ2-3, with 8 bases that match TRBD2. Germline loops: CDR1 MNHEY, CDR2 SMNVEV (reference sequence). CDR3 size: 15 residues. The J segment lost 0 bases and the V segment lost 2 bases, leaving 1 base of the junction unmatched. The CDR3 here is CASSLVAGSTDTQYF. CDR3 nucleotides: TGTGCCAGCAGTTTAGTAGCGGGAAGCACAGATACGCAGTATTTT.

About this clonotype itself: This may come from a read error, since a much larger clone is one base off. The chain employs TRBV7-9 and TRBJ1-2; D is undetermined. Trimming stripped 6 bases from V and 4 bases from J, with 12 bases between. The CDR3 sequence is 13 residues long. Germline values: CDR1 SEHNR, CDR2 FQNEAQ (reference sequence). Here the CDR3 reads CASRNTAAYGYTF. CDR3 in DNA: TGTGCCAGCAGAAATACGGCAGCCTATGGCTACACCTTC.

This clonotype was picked up many times. This chain joins TRBV29-1 and TRBJ1-1; no clear D gene. CDR1 SQVTM and CDR2 ANQGSEA come from the germline V gene. Trimming took off 4 bases at V and 2 bases at J, with 8 bases between the two ends. The CDR3 is 12 amino acids. CDR3 DNA: TGCAGCGTTGCCCGGGCAAACACTGAAGCTTTCTTT. It specifies CSVARANTEAFF.

This clonotype was counted many times. The chain uses TRBV24-1 and TRBJ2-2; 7 bases are shared with TRBD1. The CDR3 is 15 amino acids. CDR1 is KGHDR, CDR2 SFDVKD, per germline. With V trimmed by 6 bases and J by 6 bases, 9 bases remained unmatched. This CDR3 is CATSSRQGFAGELFF. DNA for the CDR3: TGTGCCACCAGTAGTCGACAGGGATTTGCCGGGGAGCTGTTTTTT.

This clonotype was counted only a few times. The chain recombines TRBV4-3 with TRBJ1-5; 7 positions agree with TRBD1. In germline, CDR1 is LGHNA, CDR2 YSLEER. This CDR3 contains 16 residues. V gave up 3 bases and J gave up 2 bases; unmatched junction bases: 7. CDR3 region: CASSQEQGTRNQPQHF. The CDR3 DNA reads as TGCGCCAGCAGCCAGGAACAGGGGACCCGCAATCAGCCCCAGCATTTT.

This clonotype appeared many times. The junction does not match germline at one end; this may be a read error. The CDR3 nucleotides are TGTGCCAGCTCCCCCCCCAACGAGCTGTACTTC. Its protein product is CASSPPNELYF. V usage is TRBV7-9 and J usage is TRBJ2-7; D remains unclear. CDR3 length: 11 amino acids. Germline CDR1 and CDR2: SEHNR and FQNEAQ (reference sequence). Together with reference TRBV7-9 and TRBJ2-7, the CDR3 gives the full variable domain: DTGVSQNPRHKITKRGQNVTFRCDPISEHNRLYWYRQTLGQGPEFLTYFQNEAQLEKSRLLSDRFSAERPKGSFSTLEIQRTEQGDSAMYLCASSPPNELYFGPGTRLTVT.

This chain uses TRBV25-1 with TRBJ1-4; D not certain. This CDR3 region has 13 residues. CDR1 is MGHDK, CDR2 SYGVNS, per germline. V lost 3 bases and J 8 bases, leaving 10 bases between the germline ends. This CDR3 reads CASSDEVGEKLFF. DNA of the CDR3: TGTGCCAGCAGTGATGAGGTAGGAGAAAAACTGTTTTTT.

In its sample, this clonotype was seen many times. The chain links TRBV5-1 to TRBJ1-3; D is ambiguous. V was shortened by 0 bases and J by 0 bases, with 10 bases between the two germline ends. The CDR3 covers 16 residues. Germline CDR1 reads SGHRS; CDR2 reads YFSETQ. This chain's CDR3 is CASSLAPVDSGNTIYF. CDR3 bases: TGCGCCAGCAGCTTGGCACCCGTTGACTCTGGAAACACCATATATTTT.

Ten or more counts support this clonotype. V gene TRBV20-1 combines with J gene TRBJ2-1, with TRBD2 matching over 8 bases. The CDR3 spans 18 residues. The V segment lost 1 base and the J segment 0 bases; nucleotides outside the gene matches: 11. CDR1 is DFQATT and CDR2 is SNEGSKA in the germline V gene (reference sequence). The CDR3 sequence is CSARVGRGLAGSYNEQFF. CDR3 DNA: TGCAGTGCTAGAGTCGGACGTGGACTAGCTGGCTCCTACAATGAGCAGTTCTTC.

Ten or more counts support this clonotype. This chain links TRBV6-2 or TRBV6-3 with TRBJ2-5; D call uncertain. Germline V gene data show CDR1 as MNHEY and CDR2 as SVGEGT. The CDR3 covers 14 residues. V lost 6 bases, J lost 3 bases, and 14 bases lay in between. The CDR3: CASRLTEIEETQYF. In DNA, the CDR3 is TGTGCCAGCAGGTTGACTGAGATAGAAGAGACCCAGTACTTC.

This clonotype has more than one count but fewer than ten. The V and J genes are TRBV29-1 and TRBJ2-7, with D unresolved. This CDR3 spans 11 amino acids. V lost 6 bases and J 5 bases, leaving 11 bases between the germline ends. Germline V gene sequence: CDR1 SQVTM, CDR2 ANQGSEA. The chain's CDR3 is CSVPRRNEQYF. The DNA of the CDR3 is TGCAGCGTCCCCCGACGCAACGAGCAGTACTTC.

This clonotype has at least ten counts. The chain combines TRBV29-1 with TRBJ2-7; 8 bases are a match to TRBD1. CDR1 and CDR2 (germline): SQVTM, ANQGSEA. The CDR3 loop spans 11 amino acids. J lost 2 bases, V lost 7 bases, and 1 base had no gene match. CDR3 DNA: TGCAGCGGGACAGGGCCCTACGAGCAGTACTTC. It is translated as CSGTGPYEQYF.

The V gene is TRBV20-1, the J gene TRBJ1-5; D unclear. Looked up from germline, CDR1 is DFQATT and CDR2 is SNEGSKA (reference sequence). The CDR3 totals 12 residues. V lost 2 bases and J 4 bases, leaving 6 bases between the germline ends. The CDR3 protein is CSARLSNQPQHF. The CDR3 bases are TGCAGTGCTAGACTCTCTAATCAGCCCCAGCATTTT.

This clonotype showed up many times. The chain uses TRBV7-8 and TRBJ2-1, with D tentatively TRBD2 (7 bases). The CDR3 sequence is 16 residues long. Germline V CDR1 and CDR2: SGHVS, FQNEAQ. V gave up 4 bases and J gave up 6 bases, with 19 bases separating them. The CDR3 nucleotides are TGTGCCAGCAGCTCCTACAGGGCCGGGGGGTCCAATGAGCAGTTCTTC. Translated, it gives CASSSYRAGGSNEQFF. The variable domain in full, completed from reference TRBV7-8 and TRBJ2-1, reads GAGVSQSPRYKVAKRGQDVALRCDPISGHVSLFWYQQALGQGPEFLTYFQNEAQLDKSGLPSDRFFAERPEGSVSTLKIQRTQQEDSAVYLCASSSYRAGGSNEQFFGPGTRLTVL.

This clonotype was seen a handful of times. The chain employs TRBV5-1 and TRBJ2-7, with 8 bases that match TRBD1. Losses at the gene ends were 4 bases for V and 6 bases for J; bases not matched to a gene: 3. Germline CDR1 and CDR2: SGHRS and YFSETQ. The CDR3 is 12 amino acids. CDR3 DNA sequence: TGCGCCAGCAGCGCCCAGGGGGCCGAGCAGTACTTC. Translating gives CASSAQGAEQYF. Supplemented by reference TRBV5-1 and TRBJ2-7, the full variable domain reads KAGVTQTPRYLIKTRGQQVTLSCSPISGHRSVSWYQQTPGQGLQFLFEYFSETQRNKGNFPGRFSGRQFSNSRSEMNVSTLELGDSALYLCASSAQGAEQYFGPGTRLTVT.